Following are 22 T cell receptor beta chains from one sample sequenced in a study of molecular identifiers for immune sequencing clone quantification. TCRdb used MiXCR to reprocess the PCR reads, holding one entry per CDR3 protein. This sample yields some 96,000 distinct CDR3 sequences, of which roughly 26% are seen a single time; more than 0.8% belongs to the top ten. Sequencing was performed on naive CD8+ T cells from blood, with Jurkat cell RNA spiked in. Subset indicated: FACS-sorted CD8+CD4-CCR7+CD45RA+ naive T cells. The source is a human donor in good health. Some libraries in this study had Jurkat cell RNA spiked in.

This clonotype appeared many times. CDR3: CAISESGGSHEQYF. The CDR3 bases are TGTGCCATCAGTGAGTCTGGCGGTTCCCACGAGCAGTACTTC. The chain uses TRBV10-3 and TRBJ2-7; D ambiguous. CDR3 size: 14 residues. V lost 0 bases and J 5 bases, leaving 11 bases between the germline ends. Germline V gene data show CDR1 as ENHRY and CDR2 as SYGVKD.

This clonotype was observed many times. The gene calls are TRBV13 and TRBJ1-1, with a possible D match to TRBD1 (5 bases). Deletions cut 0 bases from V and 0 bases from J, with 8 bases between. The CDR3 extends over 15 amino acids. Per germline, CDR1 PRHDT and CDR2 FYEKMQ (reference sequence). DNA of the CDR3: TGTGCCAGCAGCTTAGGTGGGGGAATGAACACTGAAGCTTTCTTT. Translated: CASSLGGGMNTEAFF.

This clonotype was counted only a few times. V is TRBV28 and J is TRBJ2-1; maybe TRBD1 (5 bases). V lost 10 bases and J 0 bases, leaving 13 bases between the germline ends. The CDR3 runs to 14 residues. Germline assignment: CDR1 MDHEN and CDR2 SYDVKM. CDR3 loop: CATRQSSSYNEQFF. DNA of the CDR3: TGTGCCACCAGACAGAGCAGCTCCTACAATGAGCAGTTCTTC.

The rearrangement joins TRBV7-3 to TRBJ2-3; maybe TRBD1 (6 bases). Trimming took 0 bases from V and 7 from J, leaving 17 bases between them. Germline CDR1 and CDR2: SGHTA and FQGTGA. The length of the CDR3 is 16 residues. The CDR3 nucleotides read TGTGCCAGCAGCTTAACAGGGGGAGCTCCACGGAATACGCAGTATTTT. Its translation is CASSLTGGAPRNTQYF.

The chain has TRBV4-3 and TRBJ2-7; perhaps TRBD2 as D (6 bases). The CDR3 contains 14 residues. Germline V gene lookup returns CDR1 LGHNA and CDR2 YSLEER. The chain's CDR3 is CTHSQGAGINTQYF. The CDR3 DNA is TGCACCCACAGCCAAGGCGCGGGAATTAATACGCAGTACTTC.

Note on this clonotype: A much bigger clone sits one base away, suggesting this may be a read error. The gene calls are TRBV2 and TRBJ2-7; D is possibly TRBD1 or TRBD2 (5 bases each). This CDR3 comprises 16 residues. CDR1 SNHLY and CDR2 FYNNEI come from the germline V gene. V was clipped by 2 bases and J by 2 bases, with 16 bases between them. The CDR3 nucleotides are TGTGCCAGCAGTGAACCTGGGGACGCCCTAACCTACGAGCAGTACTTC. Amino acids: CASSEPGDALTYEQYF. The entire variable domain, with the rest obtained from reference TRBV2 and TRBJ2-7, is as follows: EPEVTQTPSHQVTQMGQEVILRCVPISNHLYFYWYRQILGQKVEFLVSFYNNEISEKSEIFDDQFSVERPDGSNFTLKIRSTKLEDSAMYFCASSEPGDALTYEQYFGPGTRLTVT.

This clonotype has a count of ten or more. The chain has TRBV30 and TRBJ2-7, with a weak D call TRBD2 (6 bases). The V end was cut by 0 bases, the J end by 3 bases, with 15 bases between. The CDR3 covers 15 residues. CDR1 is GTSNPN and CDR2 is SVGIG in the germline V gene (reference sequence). The CDR3 loop is CAWSVVGGGLYEQYF. CDR3 sequence (DNA): TGTGCCTGGAGTGTGGTGGGGGGTGGCCTCTACGAGCAGTACTTC.

Concerning this clonotype: A read error is possible here, since a much larger clone lies one base away. The conserved final phenylalanine or tryptophan is absent from the CDR3, which likely points to a read error. The V call is TRBV6-6, the J call TRBJ2-3; 9 nucleotides match TRBD1. The germline V gene encodes CDR1 MNHNY and CDR2 SVGAGI (reference sequence). The V segment lost 7 bases and the J segment 4 bases; nucleotides outside the gene matches: 9. This CDR3 comprises 15 residues. In DNA form, the CDR3 reads TGTGCCAGCACCGCCGGGACAGGGACGGCAGATACGCAGTATCTT. This encodes CASTAGTGTADTQYL.

This clonotype occurred many times. The genes are TRBV27 and TRBJ2-7; TRBD2 might be the D (5 bases). Germline CDR1 MNHEY, CDR2 SMNVEV (reference sequence). This CDR3 is 14 amino acids long. Between the trimmed V and J ends, which lost 8 bases and 0 bases, there was a span of 14 bases. The CDR3 loop reads CASALRGSSYEQYF. The CDR3 DNA reads TGTGCCAGCGCGTTACGAGGGAGCTCCTACGAGCAGTACTTC.

On this clonotype: One base away lies a much larger clone, so this may be a sequencing read error. No conserved phenylalanine or tryptophan is present at the end of the CDR3, so a read error is the likely explanation. This chain links TRBV4-1 with TRBJ2-5; perhaps TRBD1 as D (6 bases). Germline V CDR1 and CDR2: MGHRA, YSYEKL. V lost 0 bases to trimming and J lost 1 base, with 12 bases between them. The CDR3 extends over 16 amino acids. The CDR3 region is CASSQELGQTQETQYL. The CDR3 region has the DNA TGCGCCAGCAGCCAAGAACTAGGACAGACCCAAGAGACCCAGTACCTC.

In its sample, this clonotype was seen many times. V usage is TRBV5-1 and J usage is TRBJ1-1, with D possibly being TRBD1 (6 bases). CDR3 length: 13 amino acids. Germline V gives CDR1 SGHRS, CDR2 YFSETQ. The V end was cut by 2 bases, the J end by 4 bases, with 9 bases between. CDR3 nucleotides: TGCGCCAGCAGCTTATGGACAGCCACTGAAGCTTTCTTT. Encoded protein: CASSLWTATEAFF.

This clonotype was recorded a few times. The V call is TRBV7-9, the J call TRBJ2-1; no definite D call. The length of the CDR3 is 12 residues. V was clipped by 5 bases and J by 9 bases, with 11 bases between them. Germline V CDR1 and CDR2: SEHNR, FQNEAQ (reference sequence). The CDR3 reads CASSALGLEQFF. For the CDR3, the DNA is TGTGCCAGCAGCGCGCTAGGGCTTGAGCAGTTCTTC.

This clonotype was observed at least ten times. J is TRBJ2-3 and V is TRBV9; possibly TRBD1 or TRBD2 for D (5 bases each). CDR3 size: 16 residues. CDR1 SGDLS and CDR2 YYNGEE come from the germline V gene. Deletions cut 3 bases from V and 4 bases from J, with 18 bases between. The CDR3 spells CASSGGLFRDADTQYF. The CDR3 coding sequence is TGTGCCAGCAGCGGAGGACTTTTCCGGGACGCAGATACGCAGTATTTT. Full variable domain (outside the CDR3, taken from reference TRBV9 and TRBJ2-3): DSGVTQTPKHLITATGQRVTLRCSPRSGDLSVYWYQQSLDQGLQFLIQYYNGEERAKGNILERFSAQQFPDLHSELNLSSLELGDSALYFCASSGGLFRDADTQYFGPGTRLTVL.

This clonotype was observed at least ten times. CDR3 protein: CASSTGRGGVNTEAFF. The DNA for the CDR3 is TGTGCCAGCAGCACGGGACGAGGCGGGGTTAACACTGAAGCTTTCTTT. The genes are TRBV5-4 and TRBJ1-1, with D possibly TRBD1 on 5 matching bases. V dropped 4 bases and J dropped 2 bases, with 18 bases sitting between them. This CDR3 is built from 16 residues. CDR1 is SGHNT and CDR2 is YYREEE in the germline V gene (reference sequence).

V and J are TRBV9 and TRBJ2-1, with 12 positions matching TRBD2. From germline, CDR1 is SGDLS and CDR2 YYNGEE. This CDR3 has 17 amino acids. The ends lost 4 bases at V and 7 bases at J; junction bases unmatched: 12. As DNA, the CDR3 is TGTGCCAGCAGCACCCGACTAGCGGGAGTGGAGGGGAATGAGCAGTTCTTC. Protein product: CASSTRLAGVEGNEQFF.

As to this clonotype: This may come from a read error, since a much larger clone is one base off. The genes are TRBV15 and TRBJ1-3; D is uncertain. With 6 bases removed from V and 6 bases from J, the gap between germline ends came to 18 bases. CDR1 is LNHNV and CDR2 is YYDKDF in the germline V gene (reference sequence). The CDR3 is made up of 15 amino acids. CDR3 nucleotide sequence: TGTGCCACCAGTGATGGGAAGCTCGGGGAAAACACCATATATTTT. Amino acids: CATSDGKLGENTIYF.

This clonotype was observed many times. J is TRBJ2-7 and V is TRBV11-2; TRBD1 or TRBD2 may be the D gene (5 bases each). This CDR3 region has 15 residues. CDR1 SGHAT and CDR2 FQNNGV come from the germline V gene. V shed 0 bases and J shed 3 bases, with 12 bases lying between them. CDR3 nucleotides: TGTGCCAGCAGCTTAGAGCAGGGACCGAACTACGAGCAGTACTTC. It specifies CASSLEQGPNYEQYF.

This clonotype was detected many times. The rearrangement uses TRBV6-5 and TRBJ2-7; D is uncertain. Germline CDR1 is MNHEY and CDR2 is SVGAGI. V lost 0 bases and J 6 bases, leaving 18 bases between the germline ends. CDR3 size: 16 residues. The CDR3 loop reads CASSYSSRYLVGEQYF. CDR3 sequence (DNA): TGTGCCAGCAGTTACTCGAGCAGGTACCTGGTTGGCGAGCAGTACTTC.

V is TRBV4-1 and J is TRBJ2-5, with 10 nucleotides matching TRBD2. The V segment lost 4 bases and the J segment 13 bases; nucleotides outside the gene matches: 12. The CDR3 contains 14 residues. Germline V lookup: CDR1 MGHRA, CDR2 YSYEKL. In DNA form, the CDR3 reads TGCGCCAGCAGCCGTAGCGGGGGGACGGAGCCCCCGTACTTC. It is translated as CASSRSGGTEPPYF.

This clonotype was detected many times. The rearrangement uses TRBV4-3 and TRBJ2-7; D remains ambiguous. Germline V gene data show CDR1 as LGHNA and CDR2 as YSLEER. The CDR3 extends over 14 amino acids. V dropped 6 bases and J dropped 0 bases, with 12 bases sitting between them. CDR3: CASSLATSSYEQYF. The CDR3 DNA is TGCGCCAGCAGTTTGGCAACGAGCTCCTACGAGCAGTACTTC.

This chain joins TRBV6-2 or TRBV6-3 and TRBJ2-7; the D gene is possibly TRBD1 (5 bases). This CDR3 comprises 13 residues. Germline CDR1 is MNHEY and CDR2 is SVGEGT. Between the trimmed V and J ends, which lost 5 bases and 6 bases, there was a span of 14 bases. CDR3 nucleotide sequence: TGTGCCAGCAGTCCCTCAGGGTACTGCGAGCAGTACTTC. Encoded protein: CASSPSGYCEQYF.

This clonotype showed up many times. V is TRBV28 and J is TRBJ2-3; 8 nucleotides agree with TRBD1. The V and J ends lost 7 bases and 3 bases, in that order; junction bases with no gene match: 9. CDR3 length: 15 residues. Germline CDR1 and CDR2: MDHEN and SYDVKM. CDR3 residues: CASTEAQGETDTQYF. CDR3 nucleotide sequence: TGTGCCAGCACCGAGGCACAGGGGGAGACAGATACGCAGTATTTT.